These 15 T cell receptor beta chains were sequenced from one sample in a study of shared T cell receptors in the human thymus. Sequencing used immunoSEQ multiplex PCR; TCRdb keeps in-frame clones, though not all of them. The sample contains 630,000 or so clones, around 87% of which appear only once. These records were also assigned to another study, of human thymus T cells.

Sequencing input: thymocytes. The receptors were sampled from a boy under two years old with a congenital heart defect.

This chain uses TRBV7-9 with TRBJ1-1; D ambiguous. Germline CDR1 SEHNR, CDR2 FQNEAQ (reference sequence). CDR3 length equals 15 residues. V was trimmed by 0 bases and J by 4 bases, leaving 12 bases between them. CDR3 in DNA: TGTGCCAGCAGCTTAGCGCGGTCTGGGAGCACTGAAGCTTTCTTT. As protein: CASSLARSGSTEAFF.

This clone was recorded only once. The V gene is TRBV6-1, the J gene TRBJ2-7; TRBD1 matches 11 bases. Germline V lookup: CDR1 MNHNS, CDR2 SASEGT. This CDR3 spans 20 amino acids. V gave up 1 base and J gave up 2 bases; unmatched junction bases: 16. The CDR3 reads CASSEGDRGFRSSLPYEQYF. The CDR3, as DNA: TGTGCCAGCAGTGAAGGGGACAGGGGGTTTCGATCGTCCTTACCCTACGAGCAGTACTTC.

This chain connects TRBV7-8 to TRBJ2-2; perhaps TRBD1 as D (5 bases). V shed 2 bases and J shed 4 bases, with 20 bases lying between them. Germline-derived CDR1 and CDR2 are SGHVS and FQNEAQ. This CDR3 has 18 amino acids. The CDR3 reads CASSLPLGPDKTTGELFF. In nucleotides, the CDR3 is TGTGCCAGCAGCTTACCCTTGGGGCCCGACAAAACCACCGGGGAGCTGTTTTTT.

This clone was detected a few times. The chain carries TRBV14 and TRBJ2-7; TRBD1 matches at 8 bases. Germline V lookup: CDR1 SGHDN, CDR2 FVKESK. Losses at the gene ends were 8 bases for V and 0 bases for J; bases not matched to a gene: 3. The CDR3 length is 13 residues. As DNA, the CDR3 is TGTGCCAGCCAGGACAGGGACTCCTACGAGCAGTACTTC. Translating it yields CASQDRDSYEQYF. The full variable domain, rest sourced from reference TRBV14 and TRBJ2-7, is EAGVTQFPSHSVIEKGQTVTLRCDPISGHDNLYWYRRVMGKEIKFLLHFVKESKQDESGMPNNRFLAERTGGTYSTLKVQPAELEDSGVYFCASQDRDSYEQYFGPGTRLTVT.

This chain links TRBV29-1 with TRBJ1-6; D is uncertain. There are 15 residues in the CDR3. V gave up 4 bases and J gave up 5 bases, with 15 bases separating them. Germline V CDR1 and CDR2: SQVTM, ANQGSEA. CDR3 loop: CSVVSPEPNNSPLHF. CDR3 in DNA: TGCAGCGTTGTATCCCCCGAACCTAATAATTCACCCCTCCACTTT.

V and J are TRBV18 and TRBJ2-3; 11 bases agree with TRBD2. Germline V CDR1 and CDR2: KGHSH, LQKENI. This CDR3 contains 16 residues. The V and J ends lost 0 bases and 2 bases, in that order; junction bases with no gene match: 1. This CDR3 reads CASSPPTSGTTDTQYF. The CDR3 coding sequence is TGTGCCAGCTCACCACCGACTAGCGGGACCACAGATACGCAGTATTTT.

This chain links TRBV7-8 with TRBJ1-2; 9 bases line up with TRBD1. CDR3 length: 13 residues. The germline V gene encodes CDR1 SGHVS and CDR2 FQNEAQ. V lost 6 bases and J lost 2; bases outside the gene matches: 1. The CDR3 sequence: CASRGTGNYGYTF. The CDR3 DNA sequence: TGTGCCAGCAGAGGGACAGGGAACTATGGCTACACCTTC. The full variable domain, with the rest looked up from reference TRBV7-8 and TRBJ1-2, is GAGVSQSPRYKVAKRGQDVALRCDPISGHVSLFWYQQALGQGPEFLTYFQNEAQLDKSGLPSDRFFAERPEGSVSTLKIQRTQQEDSAVYLCASRGTGNYGYTFGSGTRLTVV.

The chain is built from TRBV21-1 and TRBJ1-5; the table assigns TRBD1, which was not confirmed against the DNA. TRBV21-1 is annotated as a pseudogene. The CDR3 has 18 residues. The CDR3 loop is CASSKALVGTAYNQPQHF. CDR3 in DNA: TGTGCCAGCAGCAAAGCGCTTGTAGGGACAGCCTACAATCAGCCCCAGCATTTT.

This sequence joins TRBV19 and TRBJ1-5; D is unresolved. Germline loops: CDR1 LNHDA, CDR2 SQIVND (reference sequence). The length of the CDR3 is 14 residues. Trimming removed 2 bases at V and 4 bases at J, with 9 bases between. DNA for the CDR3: TGTGCCAGTAGTATACCCCACGGGAATCAGCCCCAGCATTTT. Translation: CASSIPHGNQPQHF.

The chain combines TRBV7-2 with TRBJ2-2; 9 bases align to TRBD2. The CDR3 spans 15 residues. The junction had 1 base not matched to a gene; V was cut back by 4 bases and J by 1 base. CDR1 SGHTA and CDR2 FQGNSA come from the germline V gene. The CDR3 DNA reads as TGTGCCAGCAGCTATAGCGGGGGGAACACCGGGGAGCTGTTTTTT. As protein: CASSYSGGNTGELFF.

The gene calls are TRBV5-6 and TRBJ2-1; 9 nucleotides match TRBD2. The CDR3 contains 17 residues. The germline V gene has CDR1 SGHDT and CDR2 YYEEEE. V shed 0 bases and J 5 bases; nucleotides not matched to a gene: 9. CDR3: CASSLDRAGTSNNEQFF. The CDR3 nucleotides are TGTGCCAGCAGCTTGGACAGAGCTGGGACTAGCAACAATGAGCAGTTCTTC.

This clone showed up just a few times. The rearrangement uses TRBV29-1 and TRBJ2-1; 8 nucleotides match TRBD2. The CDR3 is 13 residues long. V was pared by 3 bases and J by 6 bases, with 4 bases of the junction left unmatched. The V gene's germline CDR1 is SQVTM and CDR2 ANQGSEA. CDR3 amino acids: CSVDGGGFNEQFF. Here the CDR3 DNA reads TGCAGCGTTGACGGGGGGGGCTTCAATGAGCAGTTCTTC.

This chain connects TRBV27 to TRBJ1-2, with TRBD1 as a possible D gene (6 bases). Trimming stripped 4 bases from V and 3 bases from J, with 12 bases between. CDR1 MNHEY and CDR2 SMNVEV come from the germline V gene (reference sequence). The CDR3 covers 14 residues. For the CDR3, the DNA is TGTGCCAGCAGTTCGAACAGGGACGACTATGGCTACACCTTC. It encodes CASSSNRDDYGYTF.

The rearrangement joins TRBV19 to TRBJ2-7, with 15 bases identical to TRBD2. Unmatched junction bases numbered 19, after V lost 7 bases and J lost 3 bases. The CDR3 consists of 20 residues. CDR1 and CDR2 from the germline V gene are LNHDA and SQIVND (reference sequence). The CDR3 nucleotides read TGTGCCAGTACCGCTACGCTTTTCGGACTAGCGGGAGGGCCAGACTACGAGCAGTACTTC. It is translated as CASTATLFGLAGGPDYEQYF.

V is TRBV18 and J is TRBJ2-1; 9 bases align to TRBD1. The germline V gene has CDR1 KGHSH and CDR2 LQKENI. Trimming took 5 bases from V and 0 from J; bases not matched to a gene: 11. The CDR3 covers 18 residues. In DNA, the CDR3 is TGTGCCAGCTCAGTCCCGGGACAGGGTTCGAGCTCCTACAATGAGCAGTTCTTC. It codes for CASSVPGQGSSSYNEQFF.